This T cell receptor (beta chain) was identified in a study of cytomegalovirus exposure and HLA in healthy donors. Study-wide results and limits: Across donors, presence/absence analyses took sequencing depth to be roughly uniform. Previous analysis showed most TCR beta V segments were productive about 87% or about 30% of the time.

With 1 base removed from V and 5 bases from J, the gap between germline ends came to 11 bases. CDR1 MNHNS and CDR2 SASEGT come from the germline V gene. This CDR3 is built from 14 residues. PCR amplification relied on 60 Vbeta primers (plus 13 Jbeta primers). Using immunoSEQ multiplex PCR, the repertoire was profiled, and TCRdb retains in-frame clones only, with some absent. Seen here are approximately 220,000 clones, around 80% observed once, and the top ten hold 0.63%. Turning to this clone: The antigen is undetermined.

The chain links TRBV6-1 to TRBJ2-5; D is undetermined. This TCR came from a man younger than 35 in good health and CMV-seronegative. The specimen was PBMCs. The CDR3 DNA reads as TGTGCCAGCAGTGAAGGCAGGTACCGCGAGACCCAGTACTTC. This gives the protein CASSEGRYRETQYF.